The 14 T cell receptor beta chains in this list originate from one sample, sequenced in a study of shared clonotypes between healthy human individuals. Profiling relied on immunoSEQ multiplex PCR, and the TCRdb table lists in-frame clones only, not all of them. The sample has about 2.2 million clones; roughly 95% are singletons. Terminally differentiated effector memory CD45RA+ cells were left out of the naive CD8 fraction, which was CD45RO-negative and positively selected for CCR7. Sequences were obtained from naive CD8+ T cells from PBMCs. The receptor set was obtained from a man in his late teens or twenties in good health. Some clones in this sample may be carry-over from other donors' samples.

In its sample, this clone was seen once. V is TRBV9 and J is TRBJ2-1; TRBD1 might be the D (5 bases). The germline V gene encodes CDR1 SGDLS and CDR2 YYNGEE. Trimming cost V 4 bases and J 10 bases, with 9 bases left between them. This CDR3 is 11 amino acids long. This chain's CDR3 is CASSTGREQFF. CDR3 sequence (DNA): TGTGCCAGCAGCACAGGACGGGAGCAGTTCTTC.

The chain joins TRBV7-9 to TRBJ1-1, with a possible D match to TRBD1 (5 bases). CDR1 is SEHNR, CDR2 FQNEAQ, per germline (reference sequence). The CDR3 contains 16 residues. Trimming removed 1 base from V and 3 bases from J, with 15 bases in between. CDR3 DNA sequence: TGTGCCAGCAGCTTAGTCCGGGGGTTTATGTACACTGAAGCTTTCTTT. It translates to CASSLVRGFMYTEAFF.

The DNA for the CDR3 is TGTGCCAGCACCCTGGGGGACAGTTACATTCAGTACTTC. Translated, it gives CASTLGDSYIQYF. The gene calls are TRBV5-6 and TRBJ2-4; 7 nucleotides agree with TRBD1. The germline CDR1 and CDR2 sequences are SGHDT and YYEEEE. The CDR3 runs to 13 residues. V lost 6 bases, J lost 8 bases, and 8 bases stayed unmatched.

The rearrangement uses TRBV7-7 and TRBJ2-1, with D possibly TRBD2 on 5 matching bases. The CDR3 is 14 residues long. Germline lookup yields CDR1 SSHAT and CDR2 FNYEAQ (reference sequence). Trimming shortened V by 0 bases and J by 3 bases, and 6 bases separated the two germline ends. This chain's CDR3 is CASSLAGVYNEQFF. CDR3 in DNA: TGTGCCAGCAGCTTAGCGGGAGTCTACAATGAGCAGTTCTTC.

CDR3 in amino acids: CASSPSRLAVRGGELFF. For the CDR3, the DNA is TGTGCCAGCAGCCCATCGCGACTAGCGGTGCGGGGCGGGGAGCTGTTTTTT. The chain links TRBV7-2 to TRBJ2-2; TRBD2 aligns across 9 bases. The V segment lost 5 bases and the J segment 7 bases; nucleotides outside the gene matches: 14. CDR1 is SGHTA and CDR2 is FQGNSA in the germline V gene. The CDR3 has 17 amino acids.

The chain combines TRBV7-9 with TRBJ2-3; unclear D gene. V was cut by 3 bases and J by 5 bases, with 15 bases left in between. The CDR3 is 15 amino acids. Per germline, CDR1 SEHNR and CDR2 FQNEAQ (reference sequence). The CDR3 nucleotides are TGTGCCAGCAGCTTCCTCGCGGCTAGAGGAGATACGCAGTATTTT. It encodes CASSFLAARGDTQYF.

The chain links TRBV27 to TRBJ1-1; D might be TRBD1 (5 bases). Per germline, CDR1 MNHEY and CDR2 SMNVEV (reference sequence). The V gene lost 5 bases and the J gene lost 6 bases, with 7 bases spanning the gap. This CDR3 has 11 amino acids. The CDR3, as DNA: TGTGCCAGCAGTCAGGGTTCTGAAGCTTTCTTT. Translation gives CASSQGSEAFF.

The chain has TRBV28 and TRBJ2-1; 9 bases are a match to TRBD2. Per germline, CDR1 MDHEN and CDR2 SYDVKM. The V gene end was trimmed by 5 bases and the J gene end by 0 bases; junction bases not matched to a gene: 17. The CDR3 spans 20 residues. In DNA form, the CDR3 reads TGTGCCAGCAGTCCTTCCCTCTATTCTAGCGGGATTAGCTCCTACAATGAGCAGTTCTTC. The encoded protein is CASSPSLYSSGISSYNEQFF.

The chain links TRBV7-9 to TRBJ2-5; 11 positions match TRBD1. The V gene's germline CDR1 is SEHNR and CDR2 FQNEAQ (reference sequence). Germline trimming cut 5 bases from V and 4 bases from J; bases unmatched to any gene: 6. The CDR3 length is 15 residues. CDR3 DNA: TGTGCCAGCAGCCCAGGACAGGGGGCACGAGAGACCCAGTACTTC. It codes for CASSPGQGARETQYF.

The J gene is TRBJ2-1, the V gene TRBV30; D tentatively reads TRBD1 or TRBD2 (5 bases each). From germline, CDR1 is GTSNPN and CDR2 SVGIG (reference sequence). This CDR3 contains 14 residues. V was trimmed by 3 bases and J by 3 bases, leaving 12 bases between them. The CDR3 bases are TGTGCCTGGAGCGGGGCAGGCCACTACAATGAGCAGTTCTTC. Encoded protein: CAWSGAGHYNEQFF.

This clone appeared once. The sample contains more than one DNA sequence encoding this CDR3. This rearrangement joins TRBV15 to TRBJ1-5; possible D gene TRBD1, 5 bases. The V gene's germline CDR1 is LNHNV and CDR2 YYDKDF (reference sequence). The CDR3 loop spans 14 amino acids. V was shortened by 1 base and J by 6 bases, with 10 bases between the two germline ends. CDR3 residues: CATSRVGGSQPQHF. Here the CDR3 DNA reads TGTGCCACCAGCAGAGTTGGGGGGAGTCAGCCCCAGCATTTT.

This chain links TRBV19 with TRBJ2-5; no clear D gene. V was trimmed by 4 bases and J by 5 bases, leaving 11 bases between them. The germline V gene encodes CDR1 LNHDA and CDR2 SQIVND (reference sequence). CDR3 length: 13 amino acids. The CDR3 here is CASSTPLRETQYF. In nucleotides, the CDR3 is TGTGCCAGTAGTACTCCCCTGCGGGAGACCCAGTACTTC.

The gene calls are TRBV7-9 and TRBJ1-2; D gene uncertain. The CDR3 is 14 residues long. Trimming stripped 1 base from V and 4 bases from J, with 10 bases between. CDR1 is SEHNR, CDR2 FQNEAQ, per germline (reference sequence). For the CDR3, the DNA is TGTGCCAGCAGCTTAGGTGGGCGGGGCTATGGCTACACCTTC. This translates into CASSLGGRGYGYTF.

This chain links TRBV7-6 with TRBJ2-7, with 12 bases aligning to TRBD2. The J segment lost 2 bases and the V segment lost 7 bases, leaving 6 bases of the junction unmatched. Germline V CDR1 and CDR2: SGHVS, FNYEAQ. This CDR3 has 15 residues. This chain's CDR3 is CASTPTSGRTYEQYF. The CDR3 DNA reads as TGTGCCAGCACCCCTACTAGCGGGAGGACCTACGAGCAGTACTTC.